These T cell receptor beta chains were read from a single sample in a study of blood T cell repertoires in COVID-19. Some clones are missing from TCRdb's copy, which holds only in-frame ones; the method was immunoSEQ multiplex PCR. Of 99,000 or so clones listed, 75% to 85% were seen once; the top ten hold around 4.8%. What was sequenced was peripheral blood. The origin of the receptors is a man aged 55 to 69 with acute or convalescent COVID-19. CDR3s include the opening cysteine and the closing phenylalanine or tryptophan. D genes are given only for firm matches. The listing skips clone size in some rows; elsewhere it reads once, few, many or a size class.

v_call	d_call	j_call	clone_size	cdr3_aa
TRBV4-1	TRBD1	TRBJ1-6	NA	CASSQEGTGYNSPLHF
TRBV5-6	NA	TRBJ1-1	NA	CASSLLPNTEAFF
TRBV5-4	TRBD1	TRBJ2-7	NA	CASSLGQGVLSYEQYF
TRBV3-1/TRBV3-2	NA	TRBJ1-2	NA	CASSQFGGGGGYTF
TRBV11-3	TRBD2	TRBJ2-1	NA	CASSYLAGGVGSEQFF
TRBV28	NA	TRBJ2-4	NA	CASSRLIAKNIQYF
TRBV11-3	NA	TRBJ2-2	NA	CASSSSANTGELFF
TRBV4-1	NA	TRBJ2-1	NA	CASSQAPGGSYNEQFF
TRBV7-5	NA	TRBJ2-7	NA	CVRSFSHREQYF
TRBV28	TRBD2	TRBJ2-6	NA	CATRPLAGGSGANVLTF
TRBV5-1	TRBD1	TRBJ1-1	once	CASSSGTADTEAFF
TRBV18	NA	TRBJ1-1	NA	CASSPGGGNTEAFF
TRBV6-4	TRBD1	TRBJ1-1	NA	CASSDEDRGNTEAFF
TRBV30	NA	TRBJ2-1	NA	CAWTYGDFSYNEQFF
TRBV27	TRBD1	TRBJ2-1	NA	CASSLWTGVRNEQFF
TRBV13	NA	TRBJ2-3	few	CASSLQGGTDTQYF
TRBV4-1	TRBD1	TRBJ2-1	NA	CASSTPGTGKMQQFF
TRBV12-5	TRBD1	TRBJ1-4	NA	CASGDRSNEKLFF
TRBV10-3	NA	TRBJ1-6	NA	CAISEQVVAPLHF
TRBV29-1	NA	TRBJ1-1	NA	CSVSTGNTEAFF
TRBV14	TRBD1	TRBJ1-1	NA	CASSQDPWTGNTEAFF
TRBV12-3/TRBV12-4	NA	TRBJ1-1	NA	CASRGLFSTEAFF
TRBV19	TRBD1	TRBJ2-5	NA	CASSILGQGQETQYF
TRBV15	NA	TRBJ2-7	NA	CATSKGPARGTYEQYF
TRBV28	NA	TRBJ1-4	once	CASSLLGPNEKLFF
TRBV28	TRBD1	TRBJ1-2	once	CASSAEGTVYGYTF